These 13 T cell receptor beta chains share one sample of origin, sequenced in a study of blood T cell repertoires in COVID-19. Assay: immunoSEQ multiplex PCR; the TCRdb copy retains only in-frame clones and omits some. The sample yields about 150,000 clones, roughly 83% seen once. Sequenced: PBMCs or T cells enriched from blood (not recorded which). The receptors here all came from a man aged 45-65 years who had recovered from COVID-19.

CDR3 region: CASSQEGSSGANVLTF. CDR3 in DNA: TGTGCCAGCAGCCAAGAGGGCAGCTCTGGGGCCAACGTCCTGACTTTC. J is TRBJ2-6 and V is TRBV4-2, with unresolved D. Germline V gene lookup returns CDR1 LGHNA and CDR2 YNFKEQ. This CDR3 spans 16 amino acids. The V end lost 0 bases, the J end lost 0 bases, and 6 bases lay between the germline ends.

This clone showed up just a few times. Written as DNA, the CDR3 is TGCGCCAGCAGCTTGGACGGGGGAGATCAGCCCCAGCATTTT. It specifies CASSLDGGDQPQHF. This sequence joins TRBV5-1 and TRBJ1-5, with a tentative D call TRBD1 (5 bases). The CDR3 extends over 14 amino acids. Trimming cost V 0 bases and J 5 bases, with 9 bases left between them. The germline CDR1 and CDR2 sequences are SGHRS and YFSETQ.

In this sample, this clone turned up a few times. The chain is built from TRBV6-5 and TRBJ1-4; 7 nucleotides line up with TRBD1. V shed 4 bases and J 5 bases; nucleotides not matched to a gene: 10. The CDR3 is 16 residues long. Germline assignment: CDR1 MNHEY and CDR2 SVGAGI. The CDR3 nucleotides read TGTGCCAGCAGTTTCTCACAGGGGCGAGCAAATGAAAAACTGTTTTTT. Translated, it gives CASSFSQGRANEKLFF.

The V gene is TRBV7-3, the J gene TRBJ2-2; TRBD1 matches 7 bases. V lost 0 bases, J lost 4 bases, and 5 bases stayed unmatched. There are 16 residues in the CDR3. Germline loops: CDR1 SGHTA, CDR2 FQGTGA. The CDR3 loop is CASSLTGQFRTGELFF. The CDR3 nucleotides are TGTGCCAGCAGCTTAACGGGACAGTTTCGCACCGGGGAGCTGTTTTTT.

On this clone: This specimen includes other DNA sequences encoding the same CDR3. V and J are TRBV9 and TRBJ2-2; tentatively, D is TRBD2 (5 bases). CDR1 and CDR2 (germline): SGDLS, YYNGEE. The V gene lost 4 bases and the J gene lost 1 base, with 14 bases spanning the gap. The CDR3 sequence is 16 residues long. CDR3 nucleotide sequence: TGTGCCAGCAGCCCCCGGCTAGCTGGGAACACCGGGGAGCTGTTTTTT. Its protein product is CASSPRLAGNTGELFF. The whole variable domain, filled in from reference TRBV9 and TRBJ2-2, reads DSGVTQTPKHLITATGQRVTLRCSPRSGDLSVYWYQQSLDQGLQFLIQYYNGEERAKGNILERFSAQQFPDLHSELNLSSLELGDSALYFCASSPRLAGNTGELFFGEGSRLTVL.

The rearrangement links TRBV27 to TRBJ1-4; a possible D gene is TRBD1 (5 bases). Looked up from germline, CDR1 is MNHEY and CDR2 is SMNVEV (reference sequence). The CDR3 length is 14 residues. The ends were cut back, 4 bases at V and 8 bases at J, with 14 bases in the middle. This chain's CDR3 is CASSSGGGGEKLFF. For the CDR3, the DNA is TGTGCCAGCAGTTCGGGGGGTGGAGGGGAAAAACTGTTTTTT.

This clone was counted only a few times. CDR3 in amino acids: CASSLPRAQGETQYF. As DNA, the CDR3 is TGTGCCAGCAGCTTACCCCGGGCCCAGGGGGAGACCCAGTACTTC. The chain couples TRBV7-2 to TRBJ2-5; possibly TRBD1 for D (6 bases). Trimming stripped 2 bases from V and 5 bases from J, with 15 bases between. Germline CDR1 and CDR2: SGHTA and FQGNSA. CDR3 size: 15 residues.

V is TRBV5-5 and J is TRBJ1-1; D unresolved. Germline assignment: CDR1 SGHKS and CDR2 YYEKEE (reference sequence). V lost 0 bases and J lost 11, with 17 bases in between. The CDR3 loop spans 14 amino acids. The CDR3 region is CASSLGQIPGKAFF. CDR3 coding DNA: TGTGCCAGCAGCTTGGGGCAGATACCCGGGAAGGCTTTCTTT.

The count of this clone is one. The DNA for the CDR3 is TGTGCCAGCAGTTTAAGGGGGACAGCTGGTGAGGCCCAGCATTTT. Translating it yields CASSLRGTAGEAQHF. J is TRBJ1-5 and V is TRBV27, with 7 positions matching TRBD1. Losses at the gene ends were 2 bases for V and 11 bases for J; bases not matched to a gene: 12. This CDR3 comprises 15 residues. The V gene's germline CDR1 is MNHEY and CDR2 SMNVEV (reference sequence).

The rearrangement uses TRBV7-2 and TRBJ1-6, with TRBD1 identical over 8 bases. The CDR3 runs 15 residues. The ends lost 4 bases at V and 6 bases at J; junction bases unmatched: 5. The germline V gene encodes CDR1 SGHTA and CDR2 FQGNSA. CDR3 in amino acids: CASSWGQASNSPLHF. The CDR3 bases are TGTGCCAGCAGCTGGGGACAGGCATCTAATTCACCCCTCCACTTT. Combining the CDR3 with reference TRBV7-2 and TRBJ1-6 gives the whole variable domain GAGVSQSPSNKVTEKGKDVELRCDPISGHTALYWYRQSLGQGLEFLIYFQGNSAPDKSGLPSDRFSAERTGGSVSTLTIQRTQQEDSAVYLCASSWGQASNSPLHFGNGTRLTVT.

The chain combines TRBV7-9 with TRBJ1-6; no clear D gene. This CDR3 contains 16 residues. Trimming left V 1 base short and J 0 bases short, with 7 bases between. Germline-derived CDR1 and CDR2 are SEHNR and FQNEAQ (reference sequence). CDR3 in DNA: TGTGCCAGCAGCTTAGGGAGTAGCTCCTATAATTCACCCCTCCACTTT. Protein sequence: CASSLGSSSYNSPLHF.

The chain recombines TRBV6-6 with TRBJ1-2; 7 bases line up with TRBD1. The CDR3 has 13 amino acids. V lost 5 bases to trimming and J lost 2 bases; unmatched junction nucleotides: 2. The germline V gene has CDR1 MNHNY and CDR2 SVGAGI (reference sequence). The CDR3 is CASSGTENYGYTF. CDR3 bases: TGTGCCAGCAGTGGGACAGAAAACTATGGCTACACCTTC.

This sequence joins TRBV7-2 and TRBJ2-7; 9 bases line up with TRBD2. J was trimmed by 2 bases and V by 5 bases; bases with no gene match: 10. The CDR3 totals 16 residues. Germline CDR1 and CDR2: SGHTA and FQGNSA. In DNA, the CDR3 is TGTGCCAGCAGCAAAAGCCGGACTAGCGTAACCTACGAGCAGTACTTC. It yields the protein CASSKSRTSVTYEQYF.